Listed below are T cell receptor beta chains from one sample, sequenced in a study of T cell responses to AZD1222 COVID-19 vaccine. Some clones are missing from TCRdb's copy, which holds only in-frame ones; the method was immunoSEQ multiplex PCR. The sample yields 200,000 or so clones, almost 95% seen once. Source: peripheral blood, taken on day 0 of AZD1222 vaccination. The receptors were gathered from an adult in good health. CDR3s include the opening cysteine and the closing phenylalanine or tryptophan. Fields, in order: V gene, CDR3 protein.

>TRBV6-5
CASSPSPNEKLFF
>TRBV3-1/TRBV3-2
CASSQEGAAYNEQFF
>TRBV6-6
CASSYSSVHQETQYF
>TRBV4-1
CASSPYAGPTEKLFF
>TRBV9
CASSGVRENTLHSNEQFF
>TRBV15
CATSESGTGVYNEQFF
>TRBV7-6
CASSSGTGTGNTIYF
>TRBV27
CASSLGGLSNQPQHF
>TRBV6-1
CASSGAGGDVVYGYTF
>TRBV30
CAWSVPGQGAGYGYTF
>TRBV9
CASSEGTSGNNEQFF
>TRBV27
CASSSERALGGYTF
>TRBV5-4
CASSLQRAGYEQYF
>TRBV28
CASSFPGAYEQYF
>TRBV10-1
CASSESQVLGISPLHF
>TRBV6-5
CASSYTLGGQPQHF
>TRBV28
CASSLFRARNTEAFF
>TRBV3-1/TRBV3-2
CASSQEWADRGLETQYF
>TRBV5-4
CASSLLGQPQHF
>TRBV9
CASSPSGGYEQYF
>TRBV6-4
CASSDVFFQRGGSDNEQFF
>TRBV4-2
CASSQEEGLFTDTQYF
>TRBV29-1
CSVKPGSHGEKLFF
>TRBV12-3/TRBV12-4
CASRTGDTEAFF
>TRBV9
CASSSGTATVSYYGYTF
>TRBV4-3
CASSQDRTGAAEAFF
>TRBV2
CASKSEDFNYEQYF
>TRBV7-3
CASSLPGLWTSGSNEQFF
>TRBV28
CASSPGLAFAEQYF
>TRBV19
CASSIGGHQYEQYF
>TRBV19
CASSIASGTYNEQFF
>TRBV27
CASMDLRASSNQPQHF
>TRBV27
CASSFVAAYSYNEQFF
>TRBV27
CASSNRGAKNIQYF
>TRBV7-3
CASSLGLAGGGNEQFF
>TRBV7-2
CASNLGGGETQYF
>TRBV6-2/TRBV6-3
CASSYGLAGATGELFF
>TRBV7-8
CASSRNTGGATGYTF
>TRBV9
CASSSVRRGNEQFF
>TRBV28
CASSTSRRQETQETQYF
>TRBV24-1
CATSDLRTGGYNEQFF
>TRBV19
CASSTNPILAVNEQFF
>TRBV19
CASSILASGSNEQFF
>TRBV12-1
CASSFPQGYSNQPQHF
>TRBV19
CASSVRTNQPQHF
>TRBV19
CATRTSGHFVNEQFF
>TRBV27
CASTWGPYNEQFF
>TRBV19
CASRAGFAPYQETQYF
>TRBV7-2
CASSLLAGITDTQYF
>TRBV6-5
CASSLPSLSEQFF
>TRBV7-9
CASRRAWREGPGANVLTF
>TRBV29-1
CSVAIPGGGRRYNEQFF